The text below deals with one T cell receptor (beta chain). Antigen unknown. Clones were read by immunoSEQ multiplex PCR, and TCRdb kept only the in-frame ones, dropping some. The sample has 150,000 to 200,000 clones; 85% to 95% are singletons. This sample was included in a study of T cell responses to AZD1222 COVID-19 vaccine. Study-wide points: Epitopes outside B.1.351 and B.1.1.7 mutated regions reportedly drew nearly half of spike TCRs. The donor cohort was predominantly white British with a female majority, and clonal diversity may have been underestimated.

Germline CDR1 is SGHDT and CDR2 is YYEEEE. The ends were cut back, 3 bases at V and 4 bases at J, with 10 bases in the middle. CDR3 length equals 13 residues. Material: peripheral blood, obtained on day 0 of AZD1222 vaccination. The V and J genes are TRBV5-6 and TRBJ1-2; a possible D gene is TRBD1 (5 bases). This clonotype was obtained from an adult in good health. The CDR3 DNA sequence: TGTGCCAGCAGCTACCAGGGATCCTATGGCTACACCTTC. Translating gives CASSYQGSYGYTF.